The 32 T cell receptor beta chains below all came from one sample that was sequenced in a study of T cell repertoires in cytomegalovirus infection. These receptors have no identified antigens. MiXCR, run by TCRdb on the reads, gives a single entry per CDR3 protein. The data contain about half a million distinct CDR3 sequences, roughly 42% of them seen just once; the ten biggest clones take up around 45%. Sequencing was performed on cultured PBMCs, taken from culture after CMV antigen stimulation. These receptors came from a human donor in good health (CMV status not recorded). Some clones in this sample may be carry-over from other donors' samples.

This clonotype was recorded a few times. The chain links TRBV6-6 to TRBJ1-6; D perhaps matches TRBD1 (6 bases). V was trimmed by 7 bases and J by 8 bases, leaving 12 bases between them. The CDR3 covers 13 residues. Germline-derived CDR1 and CDR2 are MNHNY and SVGAGI (reference sequence). The CDR3 sequence: CASMGGWDSPLHF. In DNA form, the CDR3 reads TGTGCCAGCATGGGGGGCTGGGATTCACCCCTCCACTTT.

This CDR3 reads CASSPQGTNQPQHF. In DNA, the CDR3 is TGTGCCAGCAGCCCACAGGGGACAAATCAGCCCCAGCATTTT. The gene calls are TRBV12-3 or TRBV12-4 and TRBJ1-5, with TRBD1 identical over 7 bases. This CDR3 region has 14 residues. V dropped 6 bases and J dropped 4; count of bases not matched to a gene: 6.

The V gene is TRBV12-3 or TRBV12-4, the J gene TRBJ1-5; D not certain. The ends were cut back, 6 bases at V and 7 bases at J, with 16 bases in the middle. The CDR3 is 14 residues long. DNA for the CDR3: TGTGCCAGCAGCCCCCCTGGGGATGGACAGCCCCAGCATTTT. It specifies CASSPPGDGQPQHF.

The chain recombines TRBV5-4 with TRBJ1-2; no clear D gene. Looked up from germline, CDR1 is SGHNT and CDR2 is YYREEE (reference sequence). Trimming pared 9 bases from V and 2 bases from J, leaving 17 bases between. This CDR3 has 14 amino acids. CDR3 loop: CATRFFSRNYGYTF. DNA for the CDR3: TGTGCCACCAGGTTTTTTAGTCGAAACTATGGCTACACCTTC.

The V gene is TRBV6-2 or TRBV6-3, the J gene TRBJ1-5; weak D call: TRBD1 (5 bases). The CDR3 runs to 16 residues. Germline-derived CDR1 and CDR2 are MNHEY and SVGEGT. V dropped 6 bases and J dropped 1 base, with 16 bases sitting between them. DNA of the CDR3: TGTGCCAGCAGACGTCCGGGGGATTTGAGCAATCAGCCCCAGCATTTT. Its translation is CASRRPGDLSNQPQHF.

This sequence joins TRBV29-1 and TRBJ2-3; 9 nucleotides match TRBD2. Germline CDR1 and CDR2: SQVTM and ANQGSEA. This CDR3 is 17 amino acids long. J lost 3 bases, V lost 3 bases, and 13 bases had no gene match. The CDR3 protein is CSVDLLAGQRGTDTQYF. CDR3 nucleotides: TGCAGCGTTGACCTACTAGCGGGCCAGAGGGGGACAGATACGCAGTATTTT.

The rearrangement joins TRBV10-2 to TRBJ1-1; the D gene is possibly TRBD1 (5 bases). Germline V gene sequence: CDR1 WSHSY, CDR2 SAAADI. The CDR3 has 12 residues. The ends were cut back, 8 bases at V and 5 bases at J, with 12 bases in the middle. CDR3 amino acids: CASAEGSTEAFF. The DNA of the CDR3 is TGCGCCAGCGCAGAGGGGAGTACTGAAGCTTTCTTT.

Points on this clonotype: One end of the junction fails to match germline, which may point to a read error. J is TRBJ1-6 and V is TRBV7-2; TRBD1 aligns across 7 bases. Germline CDR1 and CDR2: SGHTA and FQGNSA. This CDR3 is built from 15 residues. The CDR3 sequence: CANSNPGTETSPLHF. The CDR3 coding sequence is TGTGCCAACAGCAACCCCGGGACAGAGACTTCACCCCTCCACTTT.

The chain employs TRBV19 and TRBJ2-3; TRBD2 aligns across 7 bases. CDR1 LNHDA and CDR2 SQIVND come from the germline V gene (reference sequence). The CDR3 is 16 residues long. Losses at the gene ends were 7 bases for V and 1 base for J; bases not matched to a gene: 11. CDR3 nucleotides: TGTGCCAGTATCAAAAACGGGGCGGGAGGCACAGATACGCAGTATTTT. Protein: CASIKNGAGGTDTQYF. Using reference TRBV19 and TRBJ2-3 for the parts outside the CDR3, the full variable domain is DGGITQSPKYLFRKEGQNVTLSCEQNLNHDAMYWYRQDPGQGLRLIYYSQIVNDFQKGDIAEGYSVSREKKESFPLTVTSAQKNPTAFYLCASIKNGAGGTDTQYFGPGTRLTVL.

The chain links TRBV7-2 to TRBJ2-5; no reliable D call. CDR3 length: 13 amino acids. V was cut by 3 bases and J by 7 bases, with 12 bases left in between. The germline gives CDR1 SGHTA, CDR2 FQGNSA. The CDR3 DNA reads as TGTGCCAGCAGCTTGGGCGGCCCGGGGACCCAGTACTTC. As protein: CASSLGGPGTQYF.

The chain employs TRBV19 and TRBJ2-5, with 9 bases fitting TRBD2. CDR1 LNHDA and CDR2 SQIVND come from the germline V gene (reference sequence). This CDR3 has 16 amino acids. V shed 5 bases, J shed 7 bases, and the junction held 14 bases outside the gene matches. CDR3 DNA: TGTGCCAGTAGTTCCAGAGGGACTAGCCTCGCGGGGACCCAGTACTTC. Residues: CASSSRGTSLAGTQYF.

This clonotype is a singleton in its sample. The CDR3 nucleotides read TGTGCCAGCAGCTTAAGGAATACGCAGTATTTT. Translating it yields CASSLRNTQYF. The chain links TRBV11-2 to TRBJ2-3; D uncertain. Germline V gives CDR1 SGHAT, CDR2 FQNNGV. V lost 2 bases and J lost 7, with 4 bases in between. This CDR3 contains 11 residues.

This clonotype was counted a few times. J is TRBJ2-3 and V is TRBV6-2 or TRBV6-3; unclear D gene. With 10 bases removed from V and 6 bases from J, the gap between germline ends came to 26 bases. The V gene's germline CDR1 is MNHEY and CDR2 SVGEGT. This CDR3 is built from 16 residues. CDR3: CATESPHASSLDTQYF. The CDR3 region has the DNA TGTGCCACCGAAAGCCCCCACGCGAGCTCGCTCGATACGCAGTATTTT.

A single count supports this clonotype. The chain recombines TRBV20-1 with TRBJ2-3, with 9 bases that match TRBD1. V lost 1 base to trimming and J lost 4 bases; unmatched junction nucleotides: 6. Germline V CDR1 and CDR2: DFQATT, SNEGSKA (reference sequence). CDR3 length: 15 amino acids. CDR3 sequence (DNA): TGCAGTGCTAGAGGCCTGGGGACAGGGTCAGATACGCAGTATTTT. This encodes CSARGLGTGSDTQYF.

The CDR3 spells CAISSGELASTDTQYF. CDR3 coding DNA: TGTGCCATCAGTTCAGGGGAATTAGCAAGCACAGATACGCAGTATTTT. The J gene is TRBJ2-3, the V gene TRBV10-3; tentatively, D is TRBD1 (6 bases). The germline CDR1 and CDR2 sequences are ENHRY and SYGVKD. Trimming removed 5 bases at V and 0 bases at J, with 15 bases between. This CDR3 is built from 16 residues.

The chain joins TRBV7-7 to TRBJ2-3, with a tentative D call TRBD1 (6 bases). V dropped 5 bases and J dropped 4 bases, with 22 bases sitting between them. The length of the CDR3 is 17 residues. Germline V gives CDR1 SSHAT, CDR2 FNYEAQ (reference sequence). CDR3 nucleotides: TGTGCCAGCAGCGACGCACGTACAGGGTATCCACCAGATACGCAGTATTTT. This translates into CASSDARTGYPPDTQYF.

This chain uses TRBV9 with TRBJ2-1, with a tentative D call TRBD2 (6 bases). Germline V gene sequence: CDR1 SGDLS, CDR2 YYNGEE. This CDR3 has 15 residues. V lost 0 bases and J 3 bases, leaving 10 bases between the germline ends. The CDR3 loop reads CASSVAGGDYNEQFF. The CDR3 nucleotides read TGTGCCAGCAGCGTAGCCGGCGGGGACTACAATGAGCAGTTCTTC. The full variable domain, its missing parts supplied by reference TRBV9 and TRBJ2-1, is DSGVTQTPKHLITATGQRVTLRCSPRSGDLSVYWYQQSLDQGLQFLIQYYNGEERAKGNILERFSAQQFPDLHSELNLSSLELGDSALYFCASSVAGGDYNEQFFGPGTRLTVL.

This clonotype was found a few times. The chain carries TRBV27 and TRBJ2-3; D not resolved. With 4 bases removed from V and 0 bases from J, the gap between germline ends came to 14 bases. Per germline, CDR1 MNHEY and CDR2 SMNVEV (reference sequence). The CDR3 has 16 residues. The CDR3 bases are TGTGCCAGCAGTTCCACCGGTCTAGTGAGCACAGATACGCAGTATTTT. As protein: CASSSTGLVSTDTQYF.

This clonotype showed up just a few times. DNA for the CDR3: TGTGCCAGCAGCCCGACGACGGGGGCGACCGGGGAGCTGTTTTTT. Its protein is CASSPTTGATGELFF. The chain couples TRBV7-6 to TRBJ2-2, with D possibly being TRBD1 or TRBD2 (6 bases each). The CDR3 spans 15 residues. Germline CDR1 reads SGHVS; CDR2 reads FNYEAQ. V shed 5 bases and J shed 5 bases, with 15 bases lying between them. Using reference TRBV7-6 and TRBJ2-2 for the parts outside the CDR3, the full variable domain is GAGVSQSPRYKVTKRGQDVALRCDPISGHVSLYWYRQALGQGPEFLTYFNYEAQQDKSGLPNDRFSAERPEGSISTLTIQRTEQRDSAMYRCASSPTTGATGELFFGEGSRLTVL.

This clonotype came up once. The chain is built from TRBV11-2 and TRBJ2-2; 11 bases are shared with TRBD2. Losses at the gene ends were 5 bases for V and 4 bases for J; bases not matched to a gene: 6. This CDR3 has 16 residues. Germline CDR1 reads SGHAT; CDR2 reads FQNNGV. The CDR3 nucleotides read TGTGCCAGCAGCGCCGGACTAGCGGGCGTCACCGGGGAGCTGTTTTTT. This encodes CASSAGLAGVTGELFF.

In regard to this clonotype: The junction differs from germline at one of its ends, possibly a read error. The chain recombines TRBV7-2 with TRBJ2-7, with TRBD1 matching over 7 bases. The CDR3 has 16 amino acids. The germline V gene has CDR1 SGHTA and CDR2 FQGNSA. The CDR3 sequence: CASSLASAGGTYELYF. CDR3 in DNA: TGTGCCAGCAGCTTAGCGTCGGCAGGGGGAACGTACGAGCTGTACTTC.

This clonotype was detected a few times. The chain links TRBV7-2 to TRBJ2-7; 9 positions agree with TRBD2. V gave up 1 base and J gave up 6 bases; unmatched junction bases: 7. The CDR3 is 15 residues long. Germline CDR1 and CDR2: SGHTA and FQGNSA. The CDR3 DNA is TGTGCCAGCAGCTTAGGGCTGCGGGAGGGCCGCGAGCAGTACTTC. Translated, it gives CASSLGLREGREQYF.

This clonotype appeared a few times. This chain joins TRBV11-2 and TRBJ2-1, with TRBD2 identical over 12 bases. Germline V lookup: CDR1 SGHAT, CDR2 FQNNGV. There are 15 residues in the CDR3. After removal of 5 bases from V and 7 bases from J, the junction contained 6 bases not matched to a gene. CDR3 DNA: TGTGCCAGCAGCCCTACTAGCGGGAGGTTGAATGAGCAGTTCTTC. Its translation: CASSPTSGRLNEQFF. The full variable domain, in which reference TRBV11-2 and TRBJ2-1 provide the parts outside the CDR3, is EAGVAQSPRYKIIEKRQSVAFWCNPISGHATLYWYQQILGQGPKLLIQFQNNGVVDDSQLPKDRFSAERLKGVDSTLKIQPAKLEDSAVYLCASSPTSGRLNEQFFGPGTRLTVL.

As to this clonotype: This may arise from a read error, as a much more abundant clone is one base away. The chain recombines TRBV7-2 with TRBJ2-3, with D unresolved. Germline V gives CDR1 SGHTA, CDR2 FQGNSA. The CDR3 has 12 residues. CDR3 region: CAGSFDADTQYF. The CDR3 DNA follows: TGTGCCGGCAGCTTTGATGCAGATACGCAGTATTTT.

This clonotype has ten or more counts. The chain carries TRBV7-2 and TRBJ2-1; D may correspond to TRBD1 or TRBD2 (7 bases each). The CDR3 length is 14 residues. The V and J ends lost 2 bases and 9 bases respectively, with 14 bases between them. Per germline, CDR1 SGHTA and CDR2 FQGNSA. The CDR3 DNA reads as TGTGCCAGCAGCTTATCAGGGGGGGCAGGTGAGCAGTTCTTC. Its protein is CASSLSGGAGEQFF.

This clonotype was picked up a small number of times. The genes are TRBV7-2 and TRBJ2-7, with TRBD1 matching over 7 bases. This CDR3 is built from 15 residues. Per the germline V gene, CDR1 is SGHTA and CDR2 is FQGNSA. The V gene end was trimmed by 0 bases and the J gene end by 3 bases; junction bases not matched to a gene: 5. CDR3 loop: CASSLAAQGVYEQYF. The DNA for the CDR3 is TGTGCCAGCAGCTTAGCGGCGCAGGGGGTCTACGAGCAGTACTTC.

V usage is TRBV6-6 and J usage is TRBJ2-7; a possible D gene is TRBD1 (6 bases). From germline, CDR1 is MNHNY and CDR2 SVGAGI (reference sequence). The CDR3 totals 14 residues. Trimming cost V 8 bases and J 2 bases, with 16 bases left between them. This CDR3 reads CASWGIGQTYEQYF. The CDR3 DNA reads as TGTGCCAGCTGGGGGATCGGACAGACCTACGAGCAGTACTTC.

CDR3 in amino acids: CASIGREGLYNEQFF. Here the CDR3 DNA reads TGTGCCAGCATAGGTCGGGAGGGCCTCTACAATGAGCAGTTCTTC. The J gene is TRBJ2-1, the V gene TRBV2; 8 bases are shared with TRBD2. The J segment lost 3 bases and the V segment lost 7 bases, leaving 8 bases of the junction unmatched. Per the germline V gene, CDR1 is SNHLY and CDR2 is FYNNEI. The CDR3 totals 15 residues.

The chain carries TRBV19 and TRBJ2-1, with 10 bases that match TRBD2. V was pared by 3 bases and J by 5 bases, with 4 bases of the junction left unmatched. CDR1 LNHDA and CDR2 SQIVND come from the germline V gene (reference sequence). This CDR3 region has 15 residues. The CDR3 DNA reads as TGTGCCAGTAGTATCTTAGCGGGGGGTGACAATGAGCAGTTCTTC. Its protein is CASSILAGGDNEQFF.

This chain connects TRBV7-9 to TRBJ1-1; D may be TRBD1 (5 bases). CDR3 length equals 15 residues. CDR1 and CDR2 from the germline V gene are SEHNR and FQNEAQ (reference sequence). Trimming removed 5 bases at V and 1 base at J, with 14 bases between. The CDR3 nucleotides are TGTGCCAGCAGCCCTTGGGGGGGGACGAACACTGAAGCTTTCTTT. It is translated as CASSPWGGTNTEAFF.

This chain links TRBV12-3 or TRBV12-4 with TRBJ1-1, with D tentatively TRBD1 (5 bases). There are 15 residues in the CDR3. V lost 3 bases to trimming and J lost 4 bases, with 15 bases between them. CDR3 nucleotides: TGTGCCAGCAGTTTGGGTACTGGGACGAGCACTGAAGCTTTCTTT. Translating gives CASSLGTGTSTEAFF.

A few counts support this clonotype. The rearrangement uses TRBV12-3 or TRBV12-4 and TRBJ2-5; the match to TRBD2 covers 12 bases. The CDR3 extends over 16 amino acids. The junction had 8 bases not matched to a gene; V was cut back by 5 bases and J by 4 bases. The CDR3 sequence is CASSQLAGGGPETQYF. CDR3 sequence (DNA): TGTGCCAGCAGTCAACTAGCGGGGGGCGGCCCAGAGACCCAGTACTTC.